This TCR beta chain appears in the sequencing data of a study of shared clonotypes between healthy human individuals. Notes on this clone: Its antigen is undetermined.

Using immunoSEQ multiplex PCR, the repertoire was profiled, and TCRdb retains in-frame clones only, with some absent. Among over 1.4 million clones, around 95% were seen once, and the ten largest hold approximately 1.1%. The CDR3 loop spans 18 amino acids. The trim removed 5 bases at V and 4 bases at J, leaving 11 bases unmatched. The germline V gene encodes CDR1 SGHTA and CDR2 FQGTGA. Study donors comprised healthy, HIV-negative adults devoid of recent acute infection or vaccination. Naive CD4+ cells were CD45RA-selected; the remaining cells were memory. Study outcomes and limitations: Rarefaction demonstrated incomplete sorted-subset sequencing despite large depth. Estimated richness values were generally larger in naive subsets than in memory subsets.

What was sequenced was naive CD4+ T cells sorted from blood. The sample's subset: CD45RA+ positively selected. This chain uses TRBV7-3 with TRBJ2-2; 12 nucleotides align to TRBD1. The sequence was obtained from a man aged 25-40 years in good health. Here the CDR3 DNA reads TGTGCCAGCAGCCCCTGGGGACAGGGGGCGCGAGGCACCGGGGAGCTGTTTTTT. This gives the protein CASSPWGQGARGTGELFF.